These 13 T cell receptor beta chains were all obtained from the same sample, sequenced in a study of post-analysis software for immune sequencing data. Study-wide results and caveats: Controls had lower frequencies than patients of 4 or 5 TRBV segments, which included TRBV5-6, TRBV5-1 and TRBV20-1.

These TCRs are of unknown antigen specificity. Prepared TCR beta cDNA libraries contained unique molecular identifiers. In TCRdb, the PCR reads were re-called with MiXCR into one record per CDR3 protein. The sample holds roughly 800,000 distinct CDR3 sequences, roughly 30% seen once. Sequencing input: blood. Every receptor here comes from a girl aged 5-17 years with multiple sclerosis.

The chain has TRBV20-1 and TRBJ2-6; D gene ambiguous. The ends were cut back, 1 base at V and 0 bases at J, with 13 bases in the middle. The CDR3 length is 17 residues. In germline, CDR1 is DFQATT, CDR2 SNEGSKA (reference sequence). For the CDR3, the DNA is TGCAGTGCTAGAGCCCATCTAAGTTACTCTGGGGCCAACGTCCTGACTTTC. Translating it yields CSARAHLSYSGANVLTF.

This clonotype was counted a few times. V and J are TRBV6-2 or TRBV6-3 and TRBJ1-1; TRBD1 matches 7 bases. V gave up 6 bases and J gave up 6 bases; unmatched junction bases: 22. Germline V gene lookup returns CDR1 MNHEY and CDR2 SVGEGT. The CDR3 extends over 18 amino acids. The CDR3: CASSEPTVVWQGGPEAFF. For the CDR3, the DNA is TGTGCCAGCAGCGAGCCTACCGTTGTATGGCAGGGGGGTCCTGAAGCTTTCTTT.

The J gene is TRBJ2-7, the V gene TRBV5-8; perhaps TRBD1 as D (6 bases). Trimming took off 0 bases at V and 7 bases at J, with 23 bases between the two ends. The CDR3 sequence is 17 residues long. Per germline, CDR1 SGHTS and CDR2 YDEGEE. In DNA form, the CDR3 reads TGTGCCAGCAGCTTGGTCGGAAAGGGGGTGGTTTCTCGGGAGCAGTACTTC. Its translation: CASSLVGKGVVSREQYF.

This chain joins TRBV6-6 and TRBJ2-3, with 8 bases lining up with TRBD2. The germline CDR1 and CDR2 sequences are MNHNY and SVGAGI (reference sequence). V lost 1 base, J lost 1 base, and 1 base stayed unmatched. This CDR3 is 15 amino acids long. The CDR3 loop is CASSYLTSGTDTQYF. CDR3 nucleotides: TGTGCCAGCAGTTACTTGACTAGCGGCACAGATACGCAGTATTTT.

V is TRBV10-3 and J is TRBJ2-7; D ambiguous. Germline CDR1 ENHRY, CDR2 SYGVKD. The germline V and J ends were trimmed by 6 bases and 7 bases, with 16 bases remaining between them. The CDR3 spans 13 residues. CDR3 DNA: TGTGCCATCAGCTTAACAGAGTACAATGAGCAGTACTTC. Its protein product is CAISLTEYNEQYF.

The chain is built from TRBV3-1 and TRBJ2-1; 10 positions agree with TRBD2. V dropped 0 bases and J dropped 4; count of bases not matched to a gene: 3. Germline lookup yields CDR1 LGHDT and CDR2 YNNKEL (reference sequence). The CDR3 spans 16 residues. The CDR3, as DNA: TGTGCCAGCAGCCAAGACCCTAGCGGGAGATACAATGAGCAGTTCTTC. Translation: CASSQDPSGRYNEQFF.

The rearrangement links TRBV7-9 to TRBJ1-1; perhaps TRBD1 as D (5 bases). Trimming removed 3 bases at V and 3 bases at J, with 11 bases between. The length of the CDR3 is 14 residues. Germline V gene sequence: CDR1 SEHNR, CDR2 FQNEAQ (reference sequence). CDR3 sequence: CASSLAGLDTEAFF. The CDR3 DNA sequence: TGTGCCAGCAGCTTGGCAGGGCTCGACACTGAAGCTTTCTTT.

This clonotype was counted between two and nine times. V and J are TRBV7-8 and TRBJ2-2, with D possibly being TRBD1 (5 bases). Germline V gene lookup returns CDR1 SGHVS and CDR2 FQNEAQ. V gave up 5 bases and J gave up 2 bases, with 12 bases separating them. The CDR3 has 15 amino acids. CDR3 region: CASSRSGPNTGELFF. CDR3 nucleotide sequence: TGTGCCAGCAGCCGCTCAGGGCCCAACACCGGGGAGCTGTTTTTT.

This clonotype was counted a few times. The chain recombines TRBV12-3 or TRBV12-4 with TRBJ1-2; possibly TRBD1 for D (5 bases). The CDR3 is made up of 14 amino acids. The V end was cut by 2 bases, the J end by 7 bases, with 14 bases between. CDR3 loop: CASSLLGRVSGYTF. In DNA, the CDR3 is TGTGCCAGCAGTTTATTAGGCAGGGTCTCTGGCTACACCTTC.

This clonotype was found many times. CDR3 residues: CSPRWGSYEQYF. In DNA, the CDR3 is TGCAGTCCGAGATGGGGCTCCTACGAGCAGTACTTC. The chain links TRBV20-1 to TRBJ2-7; D is unresolved. CDR3 size: 12 residues. CDR1 and CDR2 (germline): DFQATT, SNEGSKA (reference sequence). Trimming shortened V by 8 bases and J by 0 bases, and 11 bases separated the two germline ends.

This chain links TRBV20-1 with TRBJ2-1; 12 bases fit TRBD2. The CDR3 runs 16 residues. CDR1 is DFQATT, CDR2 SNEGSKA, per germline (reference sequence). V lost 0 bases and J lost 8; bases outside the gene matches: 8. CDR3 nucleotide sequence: TGCAGTGCTAGAGACCCCCTAGCGGGAGGGCCCTATGAGCAGTTCTTC. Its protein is CSARDPLAGGPYEQFF.

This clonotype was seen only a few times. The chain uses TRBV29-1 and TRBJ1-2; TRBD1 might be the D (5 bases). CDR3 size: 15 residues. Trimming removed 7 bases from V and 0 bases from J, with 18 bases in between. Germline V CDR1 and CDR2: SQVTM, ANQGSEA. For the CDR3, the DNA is TGCAGCGCAATTGGACTTTTGGGGGCTAACTATGGCTACACCTTC. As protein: CSAIGLLGANYGYTF.

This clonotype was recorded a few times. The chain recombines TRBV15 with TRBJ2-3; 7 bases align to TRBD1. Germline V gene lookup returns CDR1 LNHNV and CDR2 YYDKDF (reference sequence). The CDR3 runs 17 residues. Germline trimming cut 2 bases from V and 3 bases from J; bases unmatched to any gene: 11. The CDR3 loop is CATSRRPGTASTDTQYF. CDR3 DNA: TGTGCCACCAGCAGACGTCCTGGGACAGCGTCGACAGATACGCAGTATTTT.